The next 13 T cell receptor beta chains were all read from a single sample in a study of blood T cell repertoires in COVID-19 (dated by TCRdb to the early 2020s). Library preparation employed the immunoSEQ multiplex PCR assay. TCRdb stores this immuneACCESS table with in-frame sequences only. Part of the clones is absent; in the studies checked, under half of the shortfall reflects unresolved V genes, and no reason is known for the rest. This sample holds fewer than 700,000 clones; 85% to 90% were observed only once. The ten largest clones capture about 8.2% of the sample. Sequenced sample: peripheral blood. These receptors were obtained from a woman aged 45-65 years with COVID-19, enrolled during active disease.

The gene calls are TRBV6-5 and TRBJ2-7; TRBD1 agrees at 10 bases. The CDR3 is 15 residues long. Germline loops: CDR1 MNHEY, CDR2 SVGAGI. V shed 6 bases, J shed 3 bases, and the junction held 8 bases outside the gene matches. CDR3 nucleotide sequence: TGTGCCAGCAGCCCCTCCGGGACAGGGGACTACGAGCAGTACTTC. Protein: CASSPSGTGDYEQYF.

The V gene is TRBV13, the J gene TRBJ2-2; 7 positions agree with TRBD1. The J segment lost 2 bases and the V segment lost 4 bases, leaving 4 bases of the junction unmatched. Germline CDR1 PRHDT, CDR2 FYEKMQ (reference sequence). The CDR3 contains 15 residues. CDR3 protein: CASSSRQGNTGELFF. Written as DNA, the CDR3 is TGTGCCAGCAGCTCCCGACAGGGTAACACCGGGGAGCTGTTTTTT.

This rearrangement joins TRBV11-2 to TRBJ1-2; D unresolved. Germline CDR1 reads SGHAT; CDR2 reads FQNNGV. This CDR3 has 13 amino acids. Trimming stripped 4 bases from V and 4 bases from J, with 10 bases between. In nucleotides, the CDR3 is TGTGCCAGCAGCTCCGGACTGGGCTATGGCTACACCTTC. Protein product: CASSSGLGYGYTF.

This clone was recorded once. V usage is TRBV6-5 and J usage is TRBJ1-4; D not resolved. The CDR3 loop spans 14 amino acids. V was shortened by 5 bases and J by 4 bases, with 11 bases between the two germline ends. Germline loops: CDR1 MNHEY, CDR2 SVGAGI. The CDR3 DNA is TGTGCCAGCAGTACCCACGGCGGTAATGAAAAACTGTTTTTT. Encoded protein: CASSTHGGNEKLFF.

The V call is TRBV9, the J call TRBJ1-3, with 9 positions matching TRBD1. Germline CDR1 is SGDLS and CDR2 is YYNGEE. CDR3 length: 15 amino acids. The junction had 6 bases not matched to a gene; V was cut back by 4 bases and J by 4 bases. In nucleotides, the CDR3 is TGTGCCAGCAGCTTACGGACAGGGGAAGGAAACACCATATATTTT. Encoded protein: CASSLRTGEGNTIYF.

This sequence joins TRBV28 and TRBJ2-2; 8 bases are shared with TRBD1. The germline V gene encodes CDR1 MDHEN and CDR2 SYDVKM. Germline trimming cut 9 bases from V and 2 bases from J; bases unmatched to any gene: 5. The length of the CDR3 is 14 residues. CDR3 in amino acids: CASRTGGNTGELFF. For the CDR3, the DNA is TGTGCCAGTCGTACAGGGGGAAACACCGGGGAGCTGTTTTTT.

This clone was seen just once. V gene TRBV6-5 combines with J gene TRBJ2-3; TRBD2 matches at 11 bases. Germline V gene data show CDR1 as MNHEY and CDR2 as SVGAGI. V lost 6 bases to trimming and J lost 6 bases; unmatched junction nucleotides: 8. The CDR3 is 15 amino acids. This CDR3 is CASSLSGGASDTQYF. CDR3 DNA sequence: TGTGCCAGCAGCCTTAGCGGGGGGGCCAGTGATACGCAGTATTTT.

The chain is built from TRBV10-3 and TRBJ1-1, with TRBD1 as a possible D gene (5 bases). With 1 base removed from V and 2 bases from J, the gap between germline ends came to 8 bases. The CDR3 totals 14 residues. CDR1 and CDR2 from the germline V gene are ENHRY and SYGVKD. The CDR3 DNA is TGTGCCATCAGTGAGTTGACAGACAACACTGAAGCTTTCTTT. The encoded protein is CAISELTDNTEAFF.

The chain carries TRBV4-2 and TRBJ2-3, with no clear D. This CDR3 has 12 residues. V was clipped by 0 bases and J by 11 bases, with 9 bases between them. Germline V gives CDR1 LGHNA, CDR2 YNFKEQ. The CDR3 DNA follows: TGTGCCAGCAGCCAAGAGAACTACGGGCAGTATTTT. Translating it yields CASSQENYGQYF.

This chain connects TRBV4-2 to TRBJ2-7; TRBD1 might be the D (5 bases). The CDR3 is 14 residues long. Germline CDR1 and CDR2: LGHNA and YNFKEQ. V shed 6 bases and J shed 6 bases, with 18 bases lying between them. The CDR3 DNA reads TGTGCCAGCAGTCCTCAGGGTAGGACGGTCGAGCAGTACTTC. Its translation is CASSPQGRTVEQYF.

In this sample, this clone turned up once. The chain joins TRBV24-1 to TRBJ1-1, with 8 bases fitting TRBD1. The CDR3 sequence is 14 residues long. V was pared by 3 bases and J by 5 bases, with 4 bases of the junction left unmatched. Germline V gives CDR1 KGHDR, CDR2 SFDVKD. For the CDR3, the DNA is TGTGCCACCAGTGATACAGGGGGAGGGACTGAAGCTTTCTTT. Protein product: CATSDTGGGTEAFF.

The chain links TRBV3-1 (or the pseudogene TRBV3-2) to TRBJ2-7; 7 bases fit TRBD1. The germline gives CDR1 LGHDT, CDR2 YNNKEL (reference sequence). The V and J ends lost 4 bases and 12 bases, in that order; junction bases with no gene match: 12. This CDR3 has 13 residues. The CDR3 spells CASSLSRQGVLYF. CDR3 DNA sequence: TGTGCCAGCAGCCTTTCCCGACAGGGAGTTTTGTACTTC.

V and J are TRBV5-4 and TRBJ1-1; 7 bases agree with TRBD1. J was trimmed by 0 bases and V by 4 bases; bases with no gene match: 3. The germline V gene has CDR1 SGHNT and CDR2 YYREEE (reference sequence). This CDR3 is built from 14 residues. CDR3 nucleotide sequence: TGTGCCAGCAGCCCGGGACAGATGAACACTGAAGCTTTCTTT. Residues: CASSPGQMNTEAFF.